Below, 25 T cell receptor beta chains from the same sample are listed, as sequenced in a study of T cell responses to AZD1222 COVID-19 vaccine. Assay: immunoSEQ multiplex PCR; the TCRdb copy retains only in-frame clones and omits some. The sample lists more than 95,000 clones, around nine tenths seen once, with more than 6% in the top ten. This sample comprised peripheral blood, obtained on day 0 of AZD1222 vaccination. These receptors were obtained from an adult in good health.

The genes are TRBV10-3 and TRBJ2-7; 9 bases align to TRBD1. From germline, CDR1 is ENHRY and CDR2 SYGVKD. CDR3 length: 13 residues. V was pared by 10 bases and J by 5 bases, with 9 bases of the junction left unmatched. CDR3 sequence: CATRDRAQDEQYF. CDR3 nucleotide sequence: TGTGCCACACGGGACAGGGCTCAGGACGAGCAGTACTTC.

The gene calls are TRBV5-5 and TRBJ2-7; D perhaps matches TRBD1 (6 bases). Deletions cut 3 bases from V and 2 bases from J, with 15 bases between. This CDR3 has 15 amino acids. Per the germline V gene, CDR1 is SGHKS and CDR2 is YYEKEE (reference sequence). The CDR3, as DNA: TGTGCCAGCAGCTATGCGACAGGTTCTCCCTACGAGCAGTACTTC. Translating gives CASSYATGSPYEQYF.

This CDR3 reads CASSLDPGGTEAFF. CDR3 DNA: TGTGCCAGCAGCTTGGACCCAGGGGGCACTGAAGCTTTCTTT. The chain employs TRBV5-5 and TRBJ1-1; 7 nucleotides line up with TRBD1. The CDR3 extends over 14 amino acids. Germline CDR1 SGHKS, CDR2 YYEKEE (reference sequence). V shed 0 bases and J 4 bases; nucleotides not matched to a gene: 3.

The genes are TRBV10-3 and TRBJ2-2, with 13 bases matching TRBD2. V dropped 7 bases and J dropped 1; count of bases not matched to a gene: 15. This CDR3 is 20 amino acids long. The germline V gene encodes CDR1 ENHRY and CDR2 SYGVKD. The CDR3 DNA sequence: TGTGCCATCAAAGCTACCTCCGGACTAGCGGGAGATGGGAACACCGGGGAGCTGTTTTTT. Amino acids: CAIKATSGLAGDGNTGELFF.

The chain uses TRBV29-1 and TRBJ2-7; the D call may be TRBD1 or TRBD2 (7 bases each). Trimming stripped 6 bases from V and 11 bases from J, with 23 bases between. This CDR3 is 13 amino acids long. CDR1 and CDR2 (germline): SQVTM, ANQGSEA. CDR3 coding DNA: TGCAGCGTCCAGGGGGGGACAACACCAGTGGAGTACTTC. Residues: CSVQGGTTPVEYF.

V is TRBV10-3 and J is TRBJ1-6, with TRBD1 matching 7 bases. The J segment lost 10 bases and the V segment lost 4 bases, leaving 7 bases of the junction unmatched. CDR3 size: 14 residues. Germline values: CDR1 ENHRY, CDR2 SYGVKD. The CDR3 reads CAISVAGGESPLHF. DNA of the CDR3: TGTGCCATCAGTGTCGCAGGGGGTGAATCACCCCTCCACTTT.

CDR3 loop: CASGLPALTNQPQHF. CDR3 nucleotides: TGTGCTAGTGGTTTACCGGCTCTGACTAATCAGCCCCAGCATTTT. This rearrangement joins TRBV12-5 to TRBJ1-5; D is uncertain. Looked up from germline, CDR1 is LGHNT and CDR2 is FRNRAP. V was cut by 3 bases and J by 4 bases, with 13 bases left in between. CDR3 length: 15 residues.

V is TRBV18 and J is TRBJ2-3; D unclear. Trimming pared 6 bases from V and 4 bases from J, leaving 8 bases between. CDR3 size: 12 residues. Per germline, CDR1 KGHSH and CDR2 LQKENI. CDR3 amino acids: CASSPRSDTQYF. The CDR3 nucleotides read TGTGCCAGCTCCCCTAGGTCAGATACGCAGTATTTT. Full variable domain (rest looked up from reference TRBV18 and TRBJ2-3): NAGVMQNPRHLVRRRGQEARLRCSPMKGHSHVYWYRQLPEEGLKFMVYLQKENIIDESGMPKERFSAEFPKEGPSILRIQQVVRGDSAAYFCASSPRSDTQYFGPGTRLTVL.

CDR3 loop: CASTAGDRRAYEQYF. CDR3 DNA sequence: TGTGCCAGCACCGCAGGGGACAGGAGGGCCTACGAGCAGTACTTC. The chain joins TRBV28 to TRBJ2-7; 8 nucleotides align to TRBD1. The J segment lost 2 bases and the V segment lost 7 bases, leaving 10 bases of the junction unmatched. Germline V CDR1 and CDR2: MDHEN, SYDVKM. This CDR3 is 15 amino acids long. Together with reference TRBV28 and TRBJ2-7, the CDR3 gives the full variable domain: DVKVTQSSRYLVKRTGEKVFLECVQDMDHENMFWYRQDPGLGLRLIYFSYDVKMKEKGDIPEGYSVSREKKERFSLILESASTNQTSMYLCASTAGDRRAYEQYFGPGTRLTVT.

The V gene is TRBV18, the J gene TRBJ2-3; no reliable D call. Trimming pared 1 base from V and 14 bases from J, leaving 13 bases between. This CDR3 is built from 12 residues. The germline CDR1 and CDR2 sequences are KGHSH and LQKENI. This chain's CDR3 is CASSPQGFLRYF. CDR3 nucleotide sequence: TGTGCCAGCTCACCACAGGGATTCCTCCGGTATTTT.

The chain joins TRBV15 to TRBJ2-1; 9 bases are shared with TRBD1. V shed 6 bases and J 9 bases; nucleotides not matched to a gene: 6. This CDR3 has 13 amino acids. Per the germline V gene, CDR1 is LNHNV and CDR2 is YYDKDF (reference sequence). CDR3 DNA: TGTGCCACCAGTCGGGACAGGGCAGCTGAGCAGTTCTTC. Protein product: CATSRDRAAEQFF.

The CDR3 protein is CASSLGYSPRYEQYF. For the CDR3, the DNA is TGTGCCAGCAGCTTGGGATACTCCCCGCGATACGAGCAGTACTTC. The J gene is TRBJ2-7, the V gene TRBV11-1; D gene uncertain. The V end was cut by 3 bases, the J end by 4 bases, with 16 bases between. The CDR3 runs 15 residues. The germline V gene has CDR1 SGHAT and CDR2 FQDESV (reference sequence).

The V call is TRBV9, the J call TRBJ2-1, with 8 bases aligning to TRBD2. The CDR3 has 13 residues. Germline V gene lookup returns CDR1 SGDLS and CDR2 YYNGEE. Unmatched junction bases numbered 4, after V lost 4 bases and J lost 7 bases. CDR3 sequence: CASSPSGQNEQFF. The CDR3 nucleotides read TGTGCCAGCAGCCCTAGCGGGCAGAATGAGCAGTTCTTC.

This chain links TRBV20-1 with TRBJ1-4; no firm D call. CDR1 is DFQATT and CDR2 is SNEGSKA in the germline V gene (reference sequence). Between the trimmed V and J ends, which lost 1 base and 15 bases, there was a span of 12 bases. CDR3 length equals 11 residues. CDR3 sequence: CSARVGGRLFF. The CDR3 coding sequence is TGCAGTGCTAGAGTAGGTGGGAGGTTGTTTTTT.

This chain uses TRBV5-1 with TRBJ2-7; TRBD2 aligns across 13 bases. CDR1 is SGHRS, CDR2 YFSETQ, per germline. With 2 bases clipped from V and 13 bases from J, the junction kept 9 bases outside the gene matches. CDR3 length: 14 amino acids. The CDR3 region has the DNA TGCGCCAGCAGCTTAGGCGGACTAGCGGGGGCCTCCTACTTC. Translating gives CASSLGGLAGASYF. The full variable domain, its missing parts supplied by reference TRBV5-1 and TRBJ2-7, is KAGVTQTPRYLIKTRGQQVTLSCSPISGHRSVSWYQQTPGQGLQFLFEYFSETQRNKGNFPGRFSGRQFSNSRSEMNVSTLELGDSALYLCASSLGGLAGASYFGPGTRLTVT.

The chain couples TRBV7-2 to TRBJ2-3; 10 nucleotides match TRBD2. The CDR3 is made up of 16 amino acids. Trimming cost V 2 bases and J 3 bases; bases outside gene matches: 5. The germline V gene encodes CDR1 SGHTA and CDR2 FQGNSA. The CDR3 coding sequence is TGTGCCAGCAGCTTACGAGCGGGAGGGTCAACAGATACGCAGTATTTT. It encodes CASSLRAGGSTDTQYF.

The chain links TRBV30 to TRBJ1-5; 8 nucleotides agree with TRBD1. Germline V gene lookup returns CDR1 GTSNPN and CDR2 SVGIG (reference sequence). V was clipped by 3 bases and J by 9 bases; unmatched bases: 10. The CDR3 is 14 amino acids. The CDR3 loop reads CAWRLQGADRPQHF. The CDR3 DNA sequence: TGTGCCTGGAGGCTTCAGGGGGCCGATCGGCCCCAGCATTTT.

CDR3 region: CASRLKFSGNTIYF. DNA for the CDR3: TGTGCCAGCAGATTAAAATTCTCTGGAAACACCATATATTTT. The chain couples TRBV28 to TRBJ1-3; D remains unclear. Trimming removed 6 bases from V and 0 bases from J, with 9 bases in between. The length of the CDR3 is 14 residues. Germline V gives CDR1 MDHEN, CDR2 SYDVKM.

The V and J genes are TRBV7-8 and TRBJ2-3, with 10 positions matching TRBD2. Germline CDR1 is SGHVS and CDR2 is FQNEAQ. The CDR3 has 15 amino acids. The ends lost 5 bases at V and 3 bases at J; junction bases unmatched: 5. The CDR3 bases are TGTGCCAGCAGCCTGGGACTAGCGTATACAGATACGCAGTATTTT. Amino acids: CASSLGLAYTDTQYF.

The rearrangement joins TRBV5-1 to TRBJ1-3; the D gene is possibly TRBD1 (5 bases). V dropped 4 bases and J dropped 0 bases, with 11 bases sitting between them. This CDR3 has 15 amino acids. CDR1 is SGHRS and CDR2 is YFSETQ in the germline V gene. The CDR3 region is CASSPGDHSGNTIYF. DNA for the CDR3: TGCGCCAGCAGCCCGGGGGACCACTCTGGAAACACCATATATTTT.

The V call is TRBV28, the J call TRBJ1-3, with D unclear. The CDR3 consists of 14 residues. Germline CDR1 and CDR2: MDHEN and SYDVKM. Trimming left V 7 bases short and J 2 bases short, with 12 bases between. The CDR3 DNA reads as TGTGCCAGCACTAACGGGGTTGCTGGAAACACCATATATTTT. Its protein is CASTNGVAGNTIYF.

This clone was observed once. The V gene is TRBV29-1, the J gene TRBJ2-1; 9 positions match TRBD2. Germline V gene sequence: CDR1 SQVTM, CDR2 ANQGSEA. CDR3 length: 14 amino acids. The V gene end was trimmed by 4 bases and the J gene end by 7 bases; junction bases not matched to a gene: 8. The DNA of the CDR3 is TGCAGCGTTGCAGGGGCTAGCGGGATTAATGAGCAGTTCTTC. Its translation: CSVAGASGINEQFF.

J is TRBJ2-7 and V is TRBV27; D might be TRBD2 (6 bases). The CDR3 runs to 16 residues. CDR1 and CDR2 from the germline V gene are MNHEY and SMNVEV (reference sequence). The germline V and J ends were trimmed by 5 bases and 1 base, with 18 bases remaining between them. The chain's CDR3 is CASSPEGRGRSYEQYF. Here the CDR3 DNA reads TGTGCCAGCAGTCCGGAGGGCCGTGGACGGTCCTACGAGCAGTACTTC.

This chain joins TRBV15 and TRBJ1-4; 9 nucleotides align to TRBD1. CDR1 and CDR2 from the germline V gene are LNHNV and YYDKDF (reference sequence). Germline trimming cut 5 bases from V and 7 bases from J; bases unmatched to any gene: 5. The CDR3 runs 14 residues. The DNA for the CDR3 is TGTGCCACCAGCCAGAACAGGGGGCGTGAAAAACTGTTTTTT. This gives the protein CATSQNRGREKLFF. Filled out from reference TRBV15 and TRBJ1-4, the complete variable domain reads DAMVIQNPRYQVTQFGKPVTLSCSQTLNHNVMYWYQQKSSQAPKLLFHYYDKDFNNEADTPDNFQSRRPNTSFCFLDIRSPGLGDTAMYLCATSQNRGREKLFFGSGTQLSVL.

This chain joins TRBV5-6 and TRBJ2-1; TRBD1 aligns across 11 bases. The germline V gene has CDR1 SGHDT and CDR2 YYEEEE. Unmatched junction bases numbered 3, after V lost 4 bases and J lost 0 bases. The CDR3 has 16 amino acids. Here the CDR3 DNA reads TGTGCCAGCAGCCCCGGGACAGGGGGCTCCTACAATGAGCAGTTCTTC. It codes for CASSPGTGGSYNEQFF. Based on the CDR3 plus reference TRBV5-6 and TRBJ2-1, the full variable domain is DAGVTQSPTHLIKTRGQQVTLRCSPKSGHDTVSWYQQALGQGPQFIFQYYEEEERQRGNFPDRFSGHQFPNYSSELNVNALLLGDSALYLCASSPGTGGSYNEQFFGPGTRLTVL.